This record looks at one T cell receptor beta chain sequence and its context. The antigen remains undetermined. This table comes from immunoSEQ multiplex PCR, and its TCRdb copy is limited to in-frame clones, with some not included. The sample holds 36,000 or so clones. The sample is drawn from a study of T cells in women clearing cervical HPV infection. At the level of the study: Case blood was drawn when the lesion was first found; control blood after infection became undetectable. Findings of the study overall: CIN3+ cases had significantly higher TCR richness than controls; evenness did not differ.

Sequencing was performed on blood buffy coat. The sequence came from a woman aged 18 to 75 with a cervical HPV16 infection that either progressed to CIN3+ or cleared (not recorded which).

The CDR3 reads CASSGTGDVPPLHF. CDR3 DNA, as far as it was read: TGTGCCAGTAGTGGGACAGGGGACGTACCACCC. The chain employs TRBV19 and TRBJ1-6, with 10 bases aligning to TRBD1. The read ends 3 residues shy of where the CDR3 ends; the end is completed using the germline J gene. J lost 11 bases, V lost 5 bases, and 6 bases had no gene match. The CDR3 is 14 amino acids. The germline CDR1 and CDR2 sequences are LNHDA and SQIVND (reference sequence). Full variable domain (missing parts from reference TRBV19 and TRBJ1-6): DGGITQSPKYLFRKEGQNVTLSCEQNLNHDAMYWYRQDPGQGLRLIYYSQIVNDFQKGDIAEGYSVSREKKESFPLTVTSAQKNPTAFYLCASSGTGDVPPLHFGNGTRLTVT.